Presented here are 18 T cell receptor beta chains from one specimen sequenced in a study of low-dose radiotherapy and immunotherapy resistance in tumors. TRAV and TRBV primers primed cDNA for both TCRalpha and TCRbeta. TCR amplification ran 15 to 25 PCR cycles using constant-region and V-primer adapter primers. From the reads, TCRdb called clonotypes with MiXCR, one entry per CDR3 protein. The profile covers 16,000 or so distinct CDR3 sequences, with around 67% appearing a single time and 11% taken by the ten largest. The receptors shown here come from a human donor with advanced metastatic prostate, ovarian, gallbladder or colorectal cancer (not recorded which). This table probably holds off-target reads from a library built for another chain.

In DNA, the CDR3 is TGTGCCAGCAGCTTCCGGGCCAACACCGGGGAGCTGTTTTTT. Translating it yields CASSFRANTGELFF. V is TRBV11-2 and J is TRBJ2-2; no definite D call. Germline CDR1 is SGHAT and CDR2 is FQNNGV. The CDR3 length is 14 residues. The V end lost 3 bases, the J end lost 2 bases, and 7 bases lay between the germline ends. Looking up the rest from reference TRBV11-2 and TRBJ2-2 gives the full variable domain: EAGVAQSPRYKIIEKRQSVAFWCNPISGHATLYWYQQILGQGPKLLIQFQNNGVVDDSQLPKDRFSAERLKGVDSTLKIQPAKLEDSAVYLCASSFRANTGELFFGEGSRLTVL.

This clonotype is categorized as large. The chain employs TRBV6-1 and TRBJ2-3; weak D call: TRBD2 (5 bases). Germline-derived CDR1 and CDR2 are MNHNS and SASEGT. V was trimmed by 0 bases and J by 0 bases, leaving 7 bases between them. The CDR3 runs to 15 residues. CDR3 residues: CASSEAPGSTDTQYF. Here the CDR3 DNA reads TGTGCCAGCAGTGAAGCCCCGGGGAGCACAGATACGCAGTATTTT.

In this sample, this clonotype turned up once. J is TRBJ2-1 and V is TRBV20-1; 12 nucleotides line up with TRBD2. Trimming at V came to 6 bases and at J to 0 bases, leaving 12 bases not matched to a gene. CDR1 is DFQATT, CDR2 SNEGSKA, per germline (reference sequence). This CDR3 is 18 amino acids long. CDR3: CSARSGTSGFSSYNEQFF. The CDR3, as DNA: TGCAGTGCCCGCTCCGGGACTAGCGGGTTTAGCTCCTACAATGAGCAGTTCTTC.

This rearrangement joins TRBV5-4 to TRBJ2-3; D ambiguous. Germline V lookup: CDR1 SGHNT, CDR2 YYREEE (reference sequence). The CDR3 loop spans 12 amino acids. Trimming removed 0 bases at V and 5 bases at J, with 4 bases between. The CDR3 DNA reads as TGTGCCAGCAGCTTGGTTAGAGATACGCAGTATTTT. Protein product: CASSLVRDTQYF.

This chain joins TRBV7-9 and TRBJ1-1; a weak D match, TRBD1 (5 bases). This CDR3 is 14 amino acids long. Trimming took 5 bases from V and 6 from J, leaving 16 bases between them. Germline V gene data show CDR1 as SEHNR and CDR2 as FQNEAQ (reference sequence). CDR3 region: CASSPDPRQSEAFF. In DNA, the CDR3 is TGTGCCAGCAGCCCCGATCCGAGACAGTCTGAAGCTTTCTTT.

V usage is TRBV28 and J usage is TRBJ1-2, with D possibly being TRBD1 (6 bases). The CDR3 extends over 14 amino acids. V lost 2 bases, J lost 7 bases, and 14 bases lay in between. The V gene's germline CDR1 is MDHEN and CDR2 SYDVKM. CDR3 region: CASSLTGRGGGYTF. DNA for the CDR3: TGTGCCAGCAGTTTAACAGGCAGGGGTGGTGGCTACACCTTC.

The rearrangement joins TRBV11-3 to TRBJ1-1, with 8 bases that match TRBD1. J was trimmed by 9 bases and V by 2 bases; bases with no gene match: 2. The CDR3 has 12 amino acids. CDR1 is SGHNT and CDR2 is YENEEA in the germline V gene. The CDR3 DNA follows: TGTGCCAGCAGCTTAAACAGGGGGAAAGCTTTCTTT. Translated, it gives CASSLNRGKAFF.

This sequence joins TRBV5-1 and TRBJ2-1, with 7 positions matching TRBD2. The CDR3 is made up of 17 amino acids. Germline CDR1 SGHRS, CDR2 YFSETQ. J lost 5 bases, V lost 4 bases, and 15 bases had no gene match. CDR3 bases: TGCGCCAGCAGCCAAGTCCCGGCGGGAGTCGGAAACAATGAGCAGTTCTTC. It encodes CASSQVPAGVGNNEQFF.

This rearrangement joins TRBV6-2 or TRBV6-3 to TRBJ2-3; TRBD2 might be the D (5 bases). Trimming shortened V by 10 bases and J by 0 bases, and 14 bases separated the two germline ends. The CDR3 consists of 14 residues. Germline CDR1 MNHEY, CDR2 SVGEGT. The CDR3 spells CATFGGSSTDTQYF. CDR3 bases: TGTGCCACCTTTGGCGGGTCTAGCACAGATACGCAGTATTTT.

This clonotype showed up just once. This rearrangement joins TRBV6-1 to TRBJ1-5; D might be TRBD1 (6 bases). CDR1 is MNHNS, CDR2 SASEGT, per germline. Between the trimmed V and J ends, which lost 3 bases and 2 bases, there was a span of 14 bases. The CDR3 runs 16 residues. The CDR3 loop is CASSDMGGMGNQPQHF. The CDR3 nucleotides read TGTGCCAGCAGTGACATGGGGGGCATGGGCAATCAGCCCCAGCATTTT.

J is TRBJ2-7 and V is TRBV7-2, with TRBD2 matching 8 bases. The germline V gene encodes CDR1 SGHTA and CDR2 FQGNSA. The CDR3 contains 14 residues. Trimming removed 8 bases from V and 4 bases from J; junction bases left unmatched: 10. The CDR3 sequence is CASSFREGRYEQYF. CDR3 in DNA: TGTGCCAGCTCTTTTCGGGAGGGCCGGTACGAGCAGTACTTC.

This clonotype turned up a few times. Written as DNA, the CDR3 is TGTGCCAGCAGTATGATGGGACCAGTGCGTGATACGCAGTATTTT. It encodes CASSMMGPVRDTQYF. V gene TRBV6-6 combines with J gene TRBJ2-3; D is tentatively TRBD1 or TRBD2 (5 bases each). The V gene lost 5 bases and the J gene lost 6 bases, with 18 bases spanning the gap. The CDR3 is made up of 15 amino acids. The germline CDR1 and CDR2 sequences are MNHNY and SVGAGI (reference sequence).

The V and J genes are TRBV5-1 and TRBJ2-1; TRBD1 matches at 10 bases. With 8 bases clipped from V and 4 bases from J, the junction kept 6 bases outside the gene matches. This CDR3 region has 14 residues. The germline CDR1 and CDR2 sequences are SGHRS and YFSETQ. The CDR3 nucleotides read TGCGCCAGTAACCGGGACAGGGGTTACAATGAGCAGTTCTTC. The encoded protein is CASNRDRGYNEQFF.

This chain connects TRBV24-1 to TRBJ1-1; 8 positions match TRBD1. The germline V gene has CDR1 KGHDR and CDR2 SFDVKD. The length of the CDR3 is 13 residues. V lost 4 bases to trimming and J lost 7 bases; unmatched junction nucleotides: 4. In DNA form, the CDR3 reads TGTGCCACCAGTGAGCCGGACAGGGATGAAGCTTTCTTT. This codes for CATSEPDRDEAFF.

The rearrangement joins TRBV9 to TRBJ1-6; D is undetermined. Germline V gene lookup returns CDR1 SGDLS and CDR2 YYNGEE. Trimming took 0 bases from V and 6 from J, leaving 10 bases between them. CDR3 length: 15 residues. The CDR3, as DNA: TGTGCCAGCAGCGTAGTGGACGGTCCTAATTCACCCCTCCACTTT. It specifies CASSVVDGPNSPLHF.

The J gene is TRBJ2-7, the V gene TRBV20-1; 8 positions match TRBD1. The CDR3 runs 12 residues. V shed 6 bases, J shed 3 bases, and the junction held 4 bases outside the gene matches. The germline V gene encodes CDR1 DFQATT and CDR2 SNEGSKA (reference sequence). DNA for the CDR3: TGCAGTGCCAGGGGGCAGTACTACGAGCAGTACTTC. Its translation: CSARGQYYEQYF.

The CDR3 loop reads CASTGQGAGELFF. The CDR3 DNA follows: TGTGCCAGTACCGGACAGGGTGCCGGGGAGCTGTTTTTT. The rearrangement uses TRBV19 and TRBJ2-2; 8 nucleotides agree with TRBD1. V was pared by 7 bases and J by 6 bases, with 4 bases of the junction left unmatched. This CDR3 contains 13 residues. Germline CDR1 reads LNHDA; CDR2 reads SQIVND (reference sequence).

The chain carries TRBV6-6 and TRBJ2-1, with D unclear. Trimming removed 5 bases at V and 6 bases at J, with 5 bases between. This CDR3 comprises 11 residues. The germline gives CDR1 MNHNY, CDR2 SVGAGI (reference sequence). The CDR3: CASSPGNEQFF. In nucleotides, the CDR3 is TGTGCCAGCAGTCCCGGCAATGAGCAGTTCTTC.